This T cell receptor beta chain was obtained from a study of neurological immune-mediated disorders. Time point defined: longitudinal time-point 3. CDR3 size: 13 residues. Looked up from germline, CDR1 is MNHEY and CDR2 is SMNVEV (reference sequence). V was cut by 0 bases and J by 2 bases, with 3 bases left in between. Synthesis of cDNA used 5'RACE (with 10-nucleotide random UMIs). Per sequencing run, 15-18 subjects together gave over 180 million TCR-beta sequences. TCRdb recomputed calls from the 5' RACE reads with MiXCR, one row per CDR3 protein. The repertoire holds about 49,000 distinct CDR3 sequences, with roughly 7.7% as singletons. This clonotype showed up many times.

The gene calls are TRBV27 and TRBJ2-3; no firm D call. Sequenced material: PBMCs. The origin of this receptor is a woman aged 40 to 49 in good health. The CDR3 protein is CASSLSYTDTQYF. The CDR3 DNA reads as TGTGCCAGCAGTTTATCGTACACAGATACGCAGTATTTT.